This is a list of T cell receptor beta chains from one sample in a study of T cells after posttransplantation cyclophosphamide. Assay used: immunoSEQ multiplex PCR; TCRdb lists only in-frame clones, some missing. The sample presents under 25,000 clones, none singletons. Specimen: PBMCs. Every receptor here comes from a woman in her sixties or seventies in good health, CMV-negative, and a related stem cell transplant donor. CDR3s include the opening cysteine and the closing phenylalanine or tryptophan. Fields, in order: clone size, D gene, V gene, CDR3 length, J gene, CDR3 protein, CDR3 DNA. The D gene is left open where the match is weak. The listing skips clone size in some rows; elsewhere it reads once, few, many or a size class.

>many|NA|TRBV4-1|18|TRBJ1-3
CASSQGWAQGSTGNTIYF
TGCGCCAGCAGCCAAGGATGGGCACAAGGAAGCACTGGAAACACCATATATTTT
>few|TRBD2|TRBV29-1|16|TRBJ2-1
CSVEGITAGAGYEQFF
TGCAGCGTTGAAGGGATTACGGCGGGAGCGGGGTATGAGCAGTTCTTC
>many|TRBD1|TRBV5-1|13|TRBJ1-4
CASAGGANEKLFF
TGCGCCAGCGCAGGGGGTGCTAATGAAAAACTGTTTTTT
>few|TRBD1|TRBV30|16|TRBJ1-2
CAWSVKDRFLKGGYTF
TGTGCCTGGAGTGTGAAGGACAGGTTCCTTAAGGGTGGCTACACCTTC
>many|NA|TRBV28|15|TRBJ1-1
CASSLASLWNTEAFF
TGTGCCAGCAGTTTAGCGTCACTCTGGAACACTGAAGCTTTCTTT
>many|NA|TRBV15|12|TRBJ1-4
CATSYRSEKLFF
TGTGCCACCAGCTACCGAAGCGAAAAACTGTTTTTT
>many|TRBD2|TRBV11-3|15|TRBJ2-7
CASSRGLAGTYEQYF
TGTGCCAGCAGCCGCGGACTAGCAGGAACCTACGAGCAGTACTTC
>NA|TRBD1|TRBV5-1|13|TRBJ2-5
CASELTGEETQYF
TGCGCCAGCGAATTGACAGGGGAGGAGACCCAGTACTTC
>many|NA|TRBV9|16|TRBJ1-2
CASSVFDRPSNYGYTF
TGTGCCAGCAGCGTATTTGACAGGCCTTCTAACTATGGCTACACCTTC
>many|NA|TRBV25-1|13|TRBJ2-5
CASSVDQQGTQYF
TGTGCCAGCAGTGTCGACCAGCAGGGGACCCAGTACTTC
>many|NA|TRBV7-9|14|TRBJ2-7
CASAPGGSSYEQYF
TGTGCCAGCGCCCCTGGCGGATCCTCCTACGAGCAGTACTTC
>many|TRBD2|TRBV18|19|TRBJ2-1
CASSPKPRVAGGTYNEQFF
TGTGCCAGCTCACCTAAACCTCGGGTAGCGGGAGGGACCTACAATGAGCAGTTCTTC
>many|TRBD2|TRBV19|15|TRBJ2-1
CASRRTSGSYNEQFF
TGTGCCAGTAGACGGACTAGCGGCTCCTACAATGAGCAGTTCTTC
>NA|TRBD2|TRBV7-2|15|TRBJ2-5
CASSLASGLVETQYF
TGTGCCAGCAGCTTAGCTAGCGGGTTGGTGGAGACCCAGTACTTC
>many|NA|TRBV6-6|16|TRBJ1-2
CASSYVTVPTNYGYTF
TGTGCCAGCAGTTACGTGACAGTCCCTACTAACTATGGCTACACCTTC
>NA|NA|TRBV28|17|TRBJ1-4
CASSLVQGLATNEKLFF
TGTGCCAGCAGTTTAGTCCAGGGGCTCGCAACTAATGAAAAACTGTTTTTT
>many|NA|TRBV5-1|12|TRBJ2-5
CASSLDRETQYF
TGCGCCAGCAGCTTGGATCGAGAGACCCAGTACTTC
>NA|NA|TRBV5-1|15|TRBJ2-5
CASSLAGDRKETQYF
TGCGCCAGCAGCTTGGCGGGGGACAGAAAGGAGACCCAGTACTTC
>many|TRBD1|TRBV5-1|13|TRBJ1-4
CASSLTGVEKLFF
TGCGCCAGCAGCCTAACAGGGGTCGAAAAACTGTTTTTT
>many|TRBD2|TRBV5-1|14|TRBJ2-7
CASSLAGGTREQYF
TGCGCCAGCAGCTTGGCCGGGGGGACGCGCGAGCAGTACTTC
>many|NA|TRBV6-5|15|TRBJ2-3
CASSYGGGLTDTQYF
TGTGCCAGCAGTTACGGGGGGGGGCTCACAGATACGCAGTATTTT
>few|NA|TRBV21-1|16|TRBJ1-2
CASSKEWGQGADGYTF
NA
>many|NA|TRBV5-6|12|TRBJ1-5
CASSLAGQPQHF
TGTGCCAGCAGCTTGGCCGGGCAGCCCCAGCATTTT
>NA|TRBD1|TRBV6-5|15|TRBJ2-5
CASSYGDRGRETQYF
TGTGCCAGCAGTTACGGGGACAGGGGAAGAGAGACCCAGTACTTC
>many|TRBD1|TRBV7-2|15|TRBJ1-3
CASSLQGALGNTIYF
TGTGCCAGCAGCTTACAGGGGGCGCTCGGAAACACCATATATTTT
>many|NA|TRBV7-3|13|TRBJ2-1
CASSLYRADEQFF
TGTGCCAGCAGCTTATACAGGGCCGATGAGCAGTTCTTC
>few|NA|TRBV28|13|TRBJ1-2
CASSLGQPYGYTF
TGTGCCAGCAGCCTAGGACAGCCCTATGGCTACACCTTC
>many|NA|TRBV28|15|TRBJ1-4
CASSRGGGLGEKLFF
TGTGCCAGCAGCCGTGGGGGCGGGTTAGGTGAAAAACTGTTTTTT
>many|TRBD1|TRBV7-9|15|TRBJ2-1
CASSFLDREIHEQFF
TGTGCCAGCAGCTTTTTAGACAGGGAAATACATGAGCAGTTCTTC
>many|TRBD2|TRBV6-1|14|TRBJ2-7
CASTPAGGPYEQYF
TGTGCCAGCACCCCGGCGGGAGGCCCCTACGAGCAGTACTTC
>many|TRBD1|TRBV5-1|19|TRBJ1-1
CASSRGDRGTGGRDTEAFF
TGCGCCAGCAGCCGGGGGGACCGCGGGACAGGGGGCCGGGACACTGAAGCTTTCTTT
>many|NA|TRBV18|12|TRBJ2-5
CASSHREETQYF
TGTGCCAGCTCCCACAGGGAAGAGACCCAGTACTTC
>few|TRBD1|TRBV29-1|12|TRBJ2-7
CSVARQGYEQYF
TGCAGCGTTGCGCGACAGGGGTACGAGCAGTACTTC
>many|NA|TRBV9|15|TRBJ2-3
CASSVGGRSTDTQYF
TGTGCCAGCAGCGTAGGAGGGAGGTCCACAGATACGCAGTATTTT
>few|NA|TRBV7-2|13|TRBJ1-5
CASSLSSNQPQHF
TGTGCCTCCAGCTTATCAAGCAATCAGCCCCAGCATTTT
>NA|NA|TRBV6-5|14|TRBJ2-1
CASSRLLLYNEQFF
TGTGCCAGCAGTAGATTACTGCTTTACAATGAGCAGTTCTTC
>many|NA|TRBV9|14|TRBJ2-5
CASSARGGVETQYF
TGTGCCAGCAGCGCGAGAGGGGGAGTTGAGACCCAGTACTTC
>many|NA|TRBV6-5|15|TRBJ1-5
CASSYDSGSNQPQHF
TGTGCCAGCAGTTACGATTCCGGTAGCAATCAGCCCCAGCATTTT
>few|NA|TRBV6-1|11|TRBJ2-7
CASYFSYEQYF
TGTGCCAGCTACTTTTCCTACGAGCAGTACTTC
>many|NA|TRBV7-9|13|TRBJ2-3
CASSVGGTDTQYF
TGTGCCAGCAGCGTCGGGGGCACAGATACGCAGTATTTT
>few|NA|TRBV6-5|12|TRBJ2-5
CASTDSQETQYF
TGTGCCAGCACCGACAGTCAAGAGACCCAGTACTTC
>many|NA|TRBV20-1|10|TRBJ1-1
CSASQTEAFF
TGCAGTGCTAGTCAGACTGAAGCTTTCTTT
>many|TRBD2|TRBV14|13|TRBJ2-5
CASSIGLVGTQYF
TGTGCCAGCAGCATCGGACTAGTGGGGACCCAGTACTTC
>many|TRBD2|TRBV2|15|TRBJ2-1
CASSDWAGGGNEQFF
TGTGCCAGCAGTGATTGGGCGGGAGGAGGCAATGAGCAGTTCTTC
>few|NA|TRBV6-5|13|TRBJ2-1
CASRGLGLNEQFF
TGTGCCAGCAGGGGCTTGGGCCTCAATGAGCAGTTCTTC
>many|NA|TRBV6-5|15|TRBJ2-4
CASSPDREKGNIQYF
TGTGCCAGCAGCCCCGACCGGGAGAAGGGAAACATTCAGTACTTC
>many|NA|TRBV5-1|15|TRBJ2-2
CASRHTGGDTGELFF
TGCGCCAGCAGGCATACTGGAGGGGACACCGGGGAGCTGTTTTTT
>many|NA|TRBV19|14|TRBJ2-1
CASSLARGYNEQFF
TGTGCCAGTAGTTTAGCCAGAGGATACAATGAGCAGTTCTTC
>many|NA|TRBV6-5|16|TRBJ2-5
CASSYFRVSEGETQYF
TGTGCCAGCAGTTACTTCAGGGTATCGGAGGGGGAGACCCAGTACTTC
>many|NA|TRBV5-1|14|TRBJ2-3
CASSFWTSTDTQYF
TGCGCCAGCAGCTTCTGGACTAGCACAGATACGCAGTATTTT
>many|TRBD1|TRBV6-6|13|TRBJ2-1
CASRTGFVNEQFF
TGTGCCAGCAGGACAGGGTTCGTGAATGAGCAGTTCTTC
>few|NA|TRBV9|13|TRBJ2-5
CASSVVPRETQYF
TGTGCCAGCAGCGTAGTCCCACGGGAGACCCAGTACTTC